This T cell receptor (beta chain) was sequenced for a study of cytomegalovirus exposure and HLA in healthy donors. Study summary: The 120 validation repertoires, a later analysis reported, used the same platform as the 600 to 700 first-cohort repertoires. Points from the study as a whole: In vitro work confirmed that a few CMV-associated chains recognize CMV antigens.

With respect to this clone: Its specificity is not known.

The roughly 120-subject validation cohort, separate from the approximately 670-subject first cohort, included the donors. The CDR3 is 15 amino acids. V was cut by 6 bases and J by 0 bases, with 9 bases left in between. From germline, CDR1 is LNHDA and CDR2 SQIVND (reference sequence). The repertoire was sequenced with immunoSEQ multiplex PCR; TCRdb's copy has only in-frame clones and lacks some. The sample records more than 55,000 clones, about 88% being singletons. This sequence originates from a young woman in good health and CMV-seronegative. The J gene is TRBJ2-6, the V gene TRBV19, with D maybe TRBD1 (6 bases). The sequenced sample consisted of PBMCs. The DNA for the CDR3 is TGTGCCAGTAGCACAGGGACCTCTGGGGCCAACGTCCTGACTTTC. As protein: CASSTGTSGANVLTF.